Below are 23 T cell receptor beta chains sequenced from a single sample in a study of blood T cell repertoires in COVID-19. The data were produced by immunoSEQ multiplex PCR, yet TCRdb's version contains in-frame clones alone and is incomplete. The repertoire holds under 200,000 clones, with about 87% as singletons. The sequenced sample consisted of peripheral blood. These receptors came from a man aged 18 to 30 with active or convalescent COVID-19.

The V and J genes are TRBV5-4 and TRBJ2-2; TRBD1 matches at 8 bases. The CDR3 has 17 residues. With 0 bases clipped from V and 4 bases from J, the junction kept 8 bases outside the gene matches. Germline V lookup: CDR1 SGHNT, CDR2 YYREEE (reference sequence). The CDR3 DNA reads TGTGCCAGCAGCTTGGATTCAGGGGGCCGCGGCACCGGGGAGCTGTTTTTT. Translating it yields CASSLDSGGRGTGELFF. The variable domain in full, completed from reference TRBV5-4 and TRBJ2-2, reads ETGVTQSPTHLIKTRGQQVTLRCSSQSGHNTVSWYQQALGQGPQFIFQYYREEENGRGNFPPRFSGLQFPNYSSELNVNALELDDSALYLCASSLDSGGRGTGELFFGEGSRLTVL.

This sequence joins TRBV11-2 and TRBJ1-6; TRBD1 might be the D (5 bases). Germline V gene data show CDR1 as SGHAT and CDR2 as FQNNGV. V was cut by 5 bases and J by 13 bases, with 15 bases left in between. The CDR3 loop spans 13 amino acids. DNA of the CDR3: TGTGCCAGCAGCGGGGCCCCGACAGACCCCCTCCACTTT. This translates into CASSGAPTDPLHF.

The chain couples TRBV11-2 to TRBJ2-1, with 11 bases fitting TRBD2. This CDR3 spans 16 amino acids. Trimming at V came to 3 bases and at J to 8 bases, leaving 9 bases not matched to a gene. The V gene's germline CDR1 is SGHAT and CDR2 FQNNGV. CDR3 residues: CASSLGSGGGYYEQFF. The CDR3 DNA is TGTGCCAGCAGCTTGGGTAGCGGGGGGGGTTATTATGAGCAGTTCTTC.

This clone has only a few counts. This chain's CDR3 is CASSDEQGAFF. CDR3 DNA sequence: TGTGCCAGCAGTGACGAACAGGGAGCTTTCTTT. The chain carries TRBV2 and TRBJ1-1; TRBD1 is a possible D gene (6 bases). Trimming pared 3 bases from V and 10 bases from J, leaving 9 bases between. This CDR3 contains 11 residues. Germline values: CDR1 SNHLY, CDR2 FYNNEI.

CDR3 nucleotide sequence: TGTGCCAGCACTTTAGCGGGAGTAGACGAGCAGTACTTC. This codes for CASTLAGVDEQYF. This chain links TRBV6-1 with TRBJ2-7, with 9 bases matching TRBD2. The CDR3 is 13 amino acids. V shed 7 bases, J shed 5 bases, and the junction held 6 bases outside the gene matches. CDR1 is MNHNS, CDR2 SASEGT, per germline.

The rearrangement uses TRBV29-1 and TRBJ2-1, with a weak D call TRBD2 (6 bases). With 4 bases removed from V and 9 bases from J, the gap between germline ends came to 19 bases. The CDR3 extends over 14 amino acids. From germline, CDR1 is SQVTM and CDR2 ANQGSEA. The CDR3 nucleotides are TGCAGCGTTGTCTCAGCGGGCCTATCTGGTGAGCAGTTCTTC. This translates into CSVVSAGLSGEQFF.

V and J are TRBV6-5 and TRBJ2-1; 9 bases agree with TRBD1. In germline, CDR1 is MNHEY, CDR2 SVGAGI. This CDR3 contains 15 residues. Trimming at V came to 10 bases and at J to 4 bases, leaving 11 bases not matched to a gene. CDR3: CATLDRGPQYNEQFF. The CDR3 DNA follows: TGTGCCACCCTGGACAGGGGTCCACAATACAATGAGCAGTTCTTC.

The chain combines TRBV10-1 with TRBJ1-6; D gene ambiguous. Germline lookup yields CDR1 WNHNN and CDR2 SYGVQD (reference sequence). This CDR3 is built from 16 residues. Trimming took off 3 bases at V and 0 bases at J, with 9 bases between the two ends. CDR3 DNA: TGCGCCAGCAGTGATGGGAGGAACTCCTATAATTCACCCCTCCACTTT. Translating gives CASSDGRNSYNSPLHF.

The gene calls are TRBV9 and TRBJ1-1; 9 bases are shared with TRBD1. The CDR3 is 17 residues long. V lost 3 bases and J lost 4; bases outside the gene matches: 13. The V gene's germline CDR1 is SGDLS and CDR2 YYNGEE. In DNA, the CDR3 is TGTGCCAGCAGCGGGCGGGACAGGGCAGGATTGTCCACTGAAGCTTTCTTT. Its protein is CASSGRDRAGLSTEAFF.

This chain connects TRBV7-2 to TRBJ1-1; D is uncertain. The CDR3 contains 11 residues. V was pared by 8 bases and J by 3 bases, with 7 bases between. Germline CDR1 reads SGHTA; CDR2 reads FQGNSA. The chain's CDR3 is CASEQYTEAFF. CDR3 nucleotide sequence: TGTGCCAGCGAACAGTACACTGAAGCTTTCTTT.

The gene calls are TRBV28 and TRBJ1-1, with D maybe TRBD1 (6 bases). Germline CDR1 reads MDHEN; CDR2 reads SYDVKM. This CDR3 is built from 18 residues. The V end was cut by 8 bases, the J end by 11 bases, with 36 bases between. As DNA, the CDR3 is TGTGCCAGCTCCCCGGGGGAGGGGACAAGCCGGTATGACAAGGAGGCTTTCTTT. Its protein product is CASSPGEGTSRYDKEAFF. Using reference TRBV28 and TRBJ1-1 for the parts outside the CDR3, the full variable domain is DVKVTQSSRYLVKRTGEKVFLECVQDMDHENMFWYRQDPGLGLRLIYFSYDVKMKEKGDIPEGYSVSREKKERFSLILESASTNQTSMYLCASSPGEGTSRYDKEAFFGQGTRLTVV.

J is TRBJ2-3 and V is TRBV9; 8 bases match TRBD1. The CDR3 extends over 14 amino acids. The germline gives CDR1 SGDLS, CDR2 YYNGEE. V was clipped by 4 bases and J by 5 bases; unmatched bases: 6. CDR3 residues: CASSPRRGLDTQYF. In nucleotides, the CDR3 is TGTGCCAGCAGCCCCCGCAGGGGGCTAGATACGCAGTATTTT. Together with reference TRBV9 and TRBJ2-3, the CDR3 gives the full variable domain: DSGVTQTPKHLITATGQRVTLRCSPRSGDLSVYWYQQSLDQGLQFLIQYYNGEERAKGNILERFSAQQFPDLHSELNLSSLELGDSALYFCASSPRRGLDTQYFGPGTRLTVL.

This clone was seen only a few times. The chain couples TRBV9 to TRBJ2-2; TRBD2 matches 7 bases. Unmatched junction bases numbered 12, after V lost 4 bases and J lost 0 bases. Germline CDR1 and CDR2: SGDLS and YYNGEE. CDR3 length: 18 amino acids. The CDR3 sequence: CASSPALLAAANTGELFF. The DNA of the CDR3 is TGTGCCAGCAGCCCAGCCCTTCTAGCGGCTGCGAACACCGGGGAGCTGTTTTTT.

V gene TRBV3-1 (or the pseudogene TRBV3-2) combines with J gene TRBJ2-3, with TRBD2 as a possible D gene (5 bases). Trimming left V 1 base short and J 2 bases short, with 10 bases between. The CDR3 is 15 residues long. The germline gives CDR1 LGHDT, CDR2 YNNKEL (reference sequence). The chain's CDR3 is CASSQVGLTTDTQYF. Written as DNA, the CDR3 is TGTGCCAGCAGCCAAGTCGGACTTACCACAGATACGCAGTATTTT.

In nucleotides, the CDR3 is TGCGCCAGCAGCCAAGGGTTGGAACAGGGTAACTACGAGCAGTACGTC. Its translation: CASSQGLEQGNYEQYV. This chain uses TRBV4-1 with TRBJ2-7, with TRBD1 as a possible D gene (6 bases). V shed 1 base and J shed 3 bases, with 16 bases lying between them. Per the germline V gene, CDR1 is MGHRA and CDR2 is YSYEKL. The CDR3 spans 16 residues.

This chain joins TRBV6-2 or TRBV6-3 and TRBJ1-1, with 7 bases that match TRBD1. The CDR3 contains 16 residues. V shed 0 bases and J 3 bases; nucleotides not matched to a gene: 7. CDR1 MNHEY and CDR2 SVGEGT come from the germline V gene. In DNA form, the CDR3 reads TGTGCCAGCAGTTACTCAGACAGGGCCAAGGACACTGAAGCTTTCTTT. The encoded protein is CASSYSDRAKDTEAFF.

The chain employs TRBV6-5 and TRBJ1-5; D gene unclear. V lost 7 bases and J lost 6, with 16 bases in between. Germline V gene data show CDR1 as MNHEY and CDR2 as SVGAGI. This CDR3 region has 14 residues. CDR3 loop: CASTPGSSSQPQHF. The DNA of the CDR3 is TGTGCCAGCACCCCCGGGTCTTCAAGTCAGCCCCAGCATTTT.

V gene TRBV2 combines with J gene TRBJ1-2; D is undetermined. CDR1 and CDR2 (germline): SNHLY, FYNNEI. V was cut by 3 bases and J by 8 bases, with 13 bases left in between. The length of the CDR3 is 13 residues. CDR3: CASSEGRPGGYTF. The CDR3 bases are TGTGCCAGCAGTGAGGGCCGACCTGGAGGCTACACCTTC.

The V and J genes are TRBV2 and TRBJ1-2, with 7 bases matching TRBD1. Germline values: CDR1 SNHLY, CDR2 FYNNEI. There are 15 residues in the CDR3. J gave up 4 bases and V 4 bases, and 9 bases lay outside the gene matches. CDR3 loop: CASSGPTGSGYGYTF. The CDR3 nucleotides are TGTGCCAGCAGTGGTCCGACAGGGAGCGGCTATGGCTACACCTTC.

The gene calls are TRBV5-1 and TRBJ1-3, with D unclear. Germline CDR1 is SGHRS and CDR2 is YFSETQ. V was clipped by 0 bases and J by 1 base, with 8 bases between them. This CDR3 contains 15 residues. The CDR3, as DNA: TGCGCCAGCAGCTTGGCCGGGGATTCTGGAAACACCATATATTTT. Its translation is CASSLAGDSGNTIYF.

This chain links TRBV7-8 with TRBJ2-5; 9 bases are shared with TRBD1. The V and J ends lost 5 bases and 5 bases, in that order; junction bases with no gene match: 15. The CDR3 consists of 17 residues. Germline V gives CDR1 SGHVS, CDR2 FQNEAQ. The CDR3 DNA reads as TGTGCCAGCAGCCAATTACATTCTGGGACAGGGAGGGAGACCCAGTACTTC. Residues: CASSQLHSGTGRETQYF.

The rearrangement joins TRBV9 to TRBJ1-2, with TRBD1 matching over 7 bases. The CDR3 is made up of 15 amino acids. Germline CDR1 SGDLS, CDR2 YYNGEE. V trimming: 3 bases; J trimming: 1 base; junction bases outside the gene matches: 6. CDR3 protein: CASSARDRLNYGYTF. In nucleotides, the CDR3 is TGTGCCAGCAGCGCCCGGGACAGACTTAACTATGGCTACACCTTC.

The J gene is TRBJ1-2, the V gene TRBV28, with a possible D match to TRBD1 (5 bases). Trimming left V 6 bases short and J 4 bases short, with 15 bases between. CDR3 length equals 14 residues. Germline assignment: CDR1 MDHEN and CDR2 SYDVKM. DNA of the CDR3: TGTGCCAGCAGCGCCGGACAAGCATTCTATGGCTACACCTTC. Translated, it gives CASSAGQAFYGYTF.